These T cell receptor beta chains were read from a single sample in a study of response to subunit inactivated influenza vaccine. Via MiXCR, TCRdb re-called the RT-PCR reads, giving one row per CDR3 protein. This sample has roughly 700,000 distinct CDR3 sequences; about 14% occur once, and the top ten carry approximately 6.5%. The starting material was PBMCs from blood, obtained less than 15 days before vaccination. These TCRs come from a man between 45 and 60 years old who received an inactivated influenza vaccine. Each CDR3 is given with its conserved first and last residue. The order of the fields is J gene, clone size, D gene, V gene, CDR3 protein, CDR3 DNA. The D gene is left open where the match is weak. Clone size is shown for a subset of rows, as once, few, many or a class of expanded clone.

TRBJ2-6,NA,TRBD1,TRBV20-1,CSARQGVGAGANVLTF,TGCAGTGCGCGACAGGGGGTAGGGGCTGGGGCCAACGTCCTGACTTTC
TRBJ2-7,few,NA,TRBV11-2,CASSLETASYEQYF,TGTGCCAGCAGCTTAGAGACGGCCTCCTACGAGCAGTACTTC
TRBJ1-1,NA,NA,TRBV15,CATSRDEYTEAFF,TGTGCCACCAGCAGAGATGAGTACACTGAAGCTTTCTTT
TRBJ2-1,few,TRBD2,TRBV12-3/TRBV12-4,CASSSPSGRFYEQFF,TGTGCCAGCAGTTCGCCTAGCGGGAGGTTCTATGAGCAGTTCTTC
TRBJ2-6,few,NA,TRBV5-6,CASTPFTFSGANVLTF,TGTGCCAGCACCCCCTTTACGTTCTCTGGGGCCAACGTCCTGACTTTC
TRBJ2-3,few,NA,TRBV5-1,CASSMDGSTDTQYF,TGCGCCAGCAGCATGGACGGTAGCACAGATACGCAGTATTTT
TRBJ2-6,NA,NA,TRBV19,CASNNRDAYPGANVLTF,TGTGCCAGTAATAACCGGGACGCATATCCTGGGGCCAACGTCCTGACTTTC
TRBJ2-1,NA,TRBD1,TRBV5-1,CASSWGDRAGGEQFF,TGCGCCAGCAGCTGGGGGGACAGGGCCGGGGGTGAGCAGTTCTTC
TRBJ2-6,few,NA,TRBV15,CATSRERPQEGSGANVLTF,TGTGCCACCAGCAGAGAAAGACCACAGGAAGGATCTGGGGCCAACGTCCTGACTTTC
TRBJ1-6,few,NA,TRBV27,CASSFSRGRNNSPLHF,TGTGCCAGCAGTTTTAGTCGGGGACGGAATAATTCACCCCTCCACTTT
TRBJ2-7,NA,TRBD1,TRBV6-2/TRBV6-3,CASSYSADRVDEQYF,TGTGCCAGCAGTTACTCGGCGGACAGGGTGGACGAGCAGTACTTC
TRBJ2-1,few,NA,TRBV25-1,CASRQSGSGTHEQFF,TGTGCCAGCAGACAGAGCGGTTCGGGGACCCATGAGCAGTTCTTC
TRBJ2-7,few,NA,TRBV21-1,CASSKVGTIDSGSEDSYEQYF,TGTGCCAGCAGCAAAGTCGGGACTATCGATAGCGGGAGCGAGGACTCCTACGAGCAGTACTTC
TRBJ1-1,NA,NA,TRBV2,CASTRDTFMNTEAFF,TGTGCCAGCACCAGGGACACGTTCATGAACACTGAAGCTTTCTTT
TRBJ2-2,NA,NA,TRBV24-1,CATSDLTRNTGELFF,TGTGCCACCAGTGACTTGACTAGGAACACCGGGGAGCTGTTTTTT
TRBJ2-1,few,NA,TRBV6-6,CASSYSRNNEQFF,TGTGCCAGCAGTTACTCGAGGAACAATGAGCAGTTCTTC
TRBJ1-6,NA,TRBD1,TRBV5-1,CASSLNWDRGSPLHF,TGCGCCAGCAGCTTGAACTGGGACAGGGGGTCACCCCTCCACTTT
TRBJ2-2,many,NA,TRBV6-5,CASSSYGELFF,TGTGCCAGCAGCTCGTACGGGGAGCTGTTTTTT
TRBJ1-1,few,NA,TRBV27,CASSFGGSNTEAFF,TGTGCCAGCAGTTTTGGGGGTTCGAACACTGAAGCTTTCTTT
TRBJ2-5,NA,TRBD2,TRBV13,CASSLAPGGAKTQYF,TGTGCCAGCAGCTTAGCACCCGGGGGGGCAAAGACCCAGTACTTC
TRBJ2-2,many,NA,TRBV7-9,CASSLVTGELFF,TGCGCCAGCAGCTTGGTGACCGGGGAGCTGTTTTTT
TRBJ2-3,NA,TRBD1,TRBV29-1,CSVGGQGSTDTQYF,TGCAGCGTGGGCGGACAGGGGAGCACAGATACGCAGTATTTT
TRBJ2-7,NA,NA,TRBV29-1,CSVLLRASYEQYF,TGCAGCGTGCTCCTCAGGGCCTCCTACGAGCAGTACTTC
TRBJ2-4,many,TRBD1,TRBV15,CATSRRQGSGNIQYF,TGTGCCACCAGCAGAAGACAGGGATCTGGCAACATTCAGTACTTC
TRBJ1-3,many,NA,TRBV14,CASSLNWGSKGTIYF,TGTGCCAGCAGCCTGAATTGGGGGAGTAAGGGCACCATATATTTT
TRBJ2-3,many,NA,TRBV13,CASRRQADYTQYF,TGTGCCAGCAGACGACAGGCTGATTATACGCAGTATTTT
TRBJ2-7,NA,NA,TRBV5-1,CASSLVAYSYEQYF,TGCGCCAGCAGCTTGGTGGCCTATTCCTACGAGCAGTACTTC
TRBJ2-2,NA,NA,TRBV14,CASSQVPGHTGELFF,TGTGCCAGCAGCCAAGTCCCCGGACACACCGGGGAGCTGTTTTTT
TRBJ2-7,NA,TRBD2,TRBV6-1,CASRKKGLAGVSYEQYF,TGTGCCAGCAGAAAAAAGGGACTAGCGGGAGTATCCTACGAGCAGTACTTC
TRBJ2-7,few,NA,TRBV2,CASSDLGGLYEQYF,TGTGCCAGCAGTGACCTGGGGGGACTCTACGAGCAGTACTTC
TRBJ2-1,few,TRBD2,TRBV14,CASSQLAGKEQFF,TGTGCCAGCAGCCAACTAGCGGGTAAAGAACAGTTCTTC
TRBJ2-7,NA,NA,TRBV9,CASSVAGGRADEQYF,TGTGCCAGCAGCGTAGCTGGGGGAAGAGCTGACGAGCAGTACTTC
TRBJ1-1,few,NA,TRBV2,CASSTGTNTEAFF,TGTGCCAGCAGTACCGGGACCAACACTGAAGCTTTCTTT
TRBJ1-2,many,TRBD1,TRBV20-1,CSASLGQGPITF,TGCAGTGCCAGTCTAGGACAGGGACCTATAACCTTC
TRBJ2-2,few,TRBD1,TRBV5-4,CASSPSWDRGRGGELFF,TGTGCCAGCAGCCCATCTTGGGACAGGGGGCGTGGCGGGGAGCTGTTTTTT
TRBJ2-7,few,TRBD1,TRBV29-1,CSVSPVGQGVGEQYF,TGCAGCGTTTCCCCGGTAGGACAGGGGGTTGGAGAGCAGTACTTC
TRBJ1-4,NA,NA,TRBV5-1,CASSFGATTNEKLFF,TGCGCCAGCAGCTTTGGGGCGACAACTAATGAAAAACTGTTTTTT
TRBJ2-3,NA,NA,TRBV12-3/TRBV12-4,CASSLGIPGTDTQYF,TGTGCCAGCAGTCTCGGGATACCCGGCACAGATACGCAGTATTTT
TRBJ2-1,many,NA,TRBV7-2,CASSLVGGGINEQFF,TGTGCCAGCAGCTTAGTCGGTGGAGGGATCAATGAGCAGTTCTTC
TRBJ2-4,NA,TRBD1,TRBV20-1,CSAMTGVGPGIQYF,TGCAGTGCCATGACAGGGGTGGGACCGGGCATTCAGTACTTC
TRBJ1-2,few,TRBD1,TRBV28,CASSLLGTGSRGYTF,TGTGCCAGCAGTTTACTCGGGACAGGGTCGAGGGGCTACACCTTC
TRBJ2-7,few,NA,TRBV28,CASGLGGSSYEQYF,TGTGCCAGCGGGTTAGGGGGAAGCTCCTACGAGCAGTACTTC
TRBJ1-5,NA,NA,TRBV20-1,CSARDPRAGDQPQHF,TGCAGTGCTAGAGATCCCCGGGCAGGGGATCAGCCCCAGCATTTT
TRBJ1-1,NA,NA,TRBV6-1,CASSEIALGDTEAFF,TGTGCCAGCAGTGAAATCGCGCTTGGGGACACTGAAGCTTTCTTT
TRBJ2-7,NA,NA,TRBV20-1,CSARILRQGGYEQYF,TGCAGTGCTAGAATTCTCCGCCAGGGTGGGTACGAGCAGTACTTC
TRBJ2-4,NA,TRBD2,TRBV28,CASSSSGLAGDPFF,TGTGCCAGCAGTTCATCAGGACTAGCGGGAGACCCCTTCTTC
TRBJ1-3,few,TRBD1,TRBV7-2,CASSFEAGTGIIYF,TGTGCCAGCAGTTTCGAAGCCGGGACAGGGATCATATATTTT
TRBJ2-2,many,TRBD1,TRBV4-3,CASSLGQVSTGELFF,TGCGCCAGCAGCCTAGGACAGGTGTCGACCGGGGAGCTGTTTTTT
TRBJ2-1,NA,NA,TRBV28,CASRPRGGEQFF,TGTGCCAGCAGGCCACGGGGTGGTGAGCAGTTCTTC
TRBJ2-5,many,NA,TRBV29-1,CSVEIVYQYF,TGCAGCGTTGAAATTGTCTACCAGTACTTC
TRBJ2-1,NA,NA,TRBV24-1,CATSEFSGSSYNEQFF,TGTGCCACCAGTGAGTTTAGCGGCAGCTCCTACAATGAGCAGTTCTTC
TRBJ2-2,few,NA,TRBV6-2/TRBV6-3,CASRPRDPGPNTGELFF,TGTGCCAGCAGGCCCCGGGACCCTGGCCCGAACACCGGGGAGCTGTTTTTT
TRBJ2-1,many,TRBD2,TRBV7-3,CASSYGGASGMYEQFF,TGTGCCAGCAGCTACGGAGGGGCTAGCGGGATGTATGAGCAGTTCTTC
TRBJ2-1,NA,NA,TRBV20-1,CSAYGSGNEQFF,TGCAGTGCCTACGGCTCCGGCAATGAGCAGTTCTTC
TRBJ1-4,few,NA,TRBV5-1,CASRIGRPTNEKLFF,TGCGCCAGCCGAATCGGAAGACCAACTAATGAAAAACTGTTTTTT
TRBJ1-3,NA,NA,TRBV20-1,CSASQLSGVSGNTIYF,TGCAGTGCTAGTCAACTGTCAGGGGTCTCTGGAAACACCATATATTTT
TRBJ2-7,NA,NA,TRBV7-2,CASSLAGIHDEQYF,TGTGCCAGCAGCTTAGCGGGGATTCACGACGAGCAGTACTTC